The rows below give T cell receptor beta chains drawn from one sample of a study of cytomegalovirus exposure and HLA in healthy donors. Repertoires were generated with immunoSEQ multiplex PCR, while TCRdb's copy carries only in-frame clones and drops some. Of roughly 52,000 clones in the sample, more than 75% were seen once. The specimen was PBMCs. The receptors were gathered from a female donor in good health and CMV-seronegative. Each CDR3 is given without its conserved first and last residue. Rows may omit the clone size; those that give it use once, few, many or a size class.

AWGQDYTEAF	TRBJ1-1	few	TRBV30	10
ASSFNTGGGTEAF	TRBJ1-1	.	TRBV7-2	13
ASSFGRYTEAF	TRBJ1-1	.	TRBV5-4	11
ASDIGVIQY	TRBJ2-4	.	TRBV6-1	9
ASSLDRGETGELF	TRBJ2-2	.	TRBV7-9	13
ASSSASGVRSYEQY	TRBJ2-7	.	TRBV5-1	14
ASSQVRDNSYEQY	TRBJ2-7	.	TRBV14	13
ASSFSGTSKNEQF	TRBJ2-1	.	TRBV5-1	13
ASSRTGIEQF	TRBJ2-1	.	TRBV2	10
ASRGGESWAGYGYT	TRBJ1-2	.	TRBV9	14
AISADSAAGGTTDTQY	TRBJ2-3	few	TRBV10-3	16
AWSVPGTGGQGYT	TRBJ1-2	.	TRBV30	13
ASSATAGGRRTGELF	TRBJ2-2	.	TRBV5-6	15
ASRQAGQGGEGANVLT	TRBJ2-6	.	TRBV4-3	16
ASSLSGGDGELF	TRBJ2-2	.	TRBV5-1	12
ASSLVPTRGVGEGYT	TRBJ1-2	.	TRBV4-2	15
ASTLSGAPILEAF	TRBJ1-1	.	TRBV19	13
ASSIGQRRQY	TRBJ2-7	.	TRBV5-8	10
ASSFEGYTEAF	TRBJ1-1	.	TRBV7-2	11
ASSLGGQLGYEQY	TRBJ2-7	.	TRBV5-1	13
ASSYGQGTNTGELF	TRBJ2-2	.	TRBV13	14
ASSLDGSPDNEQF	TRBJ2-1	.	TRBV5-1	13
ASTGGAGNQPQH	TRBJ1-5	.	TRBV6-6	12
ASSISGGGYNEQF	TRBJ2-1	once	TRBV7-8	13
ASRTGVYEQY	TRBJ2-7	.	TRBV6-5	10
ASSPGGGQQYEQY	.	.	TRBV5-1	13
ASSPQKGAYGYT	TRBJ1-2	.	TRBV7-3	12
SGKNRGDTGELF	TRBJ2-2	.	TRBV29-1	12
ASSYSRAYSYGYT	TRBJ1-2	medium-sized	TRBV6-5	13
ASSPGTGSYEQY	TRBJ2-7	once	TRBV18	12